This TCR beta chain was profiled in a study of T cell repertoires in cytomegalovirus infection. Trimming removed 0 bases from V and 10 bases from J, with 18 bases in between. CDR1 and CDR2 (germline): MGHRA, YSYEKL. The CDR3 runs to 15 residues. With regard to this clonotype: Antigen: not known.

TCRdb itself ran the reads through MiXCR, one entry per CDR3 protein. The sample gives about 770,000 distinct CDR3 sequences, 25% to 35% of which show up once; about an eighth is in the top ten. The sample in question was cultured CD8+ T cells from PBMCs, obtained from culture after CMV antigen stimulation. V gene TRBV4-1 combines with J gene TRBJ1-2, with D possibly being TRBD1 (5 bases). The clonotype comes from a human donor in good health (CMV status not recorded). Some clones in this sample may be carry-over from other donors' samples. The CDR3 bases are TGCGCCAGCAGCCAAGATGAAGGGGCCTATTCCACCTACACCTTC. Residues: CASSQDEGAYSTYTF.